These T cell receptor beta chains were read from a single sample in a study of blood T cell repertoires in COVID-19. Data came from immunoSEQ multiplex PCR; TCRdb stores just in-frame clones and leaves some out. Here the sample spans around 250,000 clones, around 84% being singletons. The sequenced sample consisted of peripheral blood. The receptors were sampled from a woman between 18 and 29 years old with acute or convalescent COVID-19. The CDR3 runs from the conserved cysteine through the conserved F or W. Fields, in order: clone size, V gene, J gene, D gene, CDR3 DNA, CDR3 protein. The D gene is left open where the match is weak. The size entry is marked missing in some rows and otherwise reads once, few, many or a size class.

.	TRBV4-3	TRBJ2-7	.	TGCGCCAGCAGCCAAGACGAGGACAGCCACTACGAGCAGTACTTC	CASSQDEDSHYEQYF
.	TRBV7-2	TRBJ2-7	.	TGTGCCAGCAGCTTAGCGGGAGAGTTTAACGAGCAGTACTTC	CASSLAGEFNEQYF
.	TRBV28	TRBJ2-7	TRBD2	TGTGCCAGCAGTTCGGGGGGTGGATACGAGCAGTACTTC	CASSSGGGYEQYF
.	TRBV23-1	TRBJ2-7	TRBD1	TGCGCCAGCAGTCCCGGACAGGGGATCTACGAGCAGTACTTC	CASSPGQGIYEQYF
.	TRBV29-1	TRBJ2-7	.	TGCAGCGTTGAAGGCGCGAAAGAGACCTACGAGCAGTACTTC	CSVEGAKETYEQYF
.	TRBV4-3	TRBJ2-1	.	TGCGCCAGCAGCCAAGATCATTCCCCCGGGTACAATGAGCAGTTCTTC	CASSQDHSPGYNEQFF
.	TRBV28	TRBJ1-2	TRBD1	TGTGCCAGCAGGACAGGGGGTACTAACTATGGCTACACCTTC	CASRTGGTNYGYTF
.	TRBV30	TRBJ2-1	TRBD2	TGTGCCTGGAGTGATGTTAGCGGGAACAATGAGCAGTTCTTC	CAWSDVSGNNEQFF
once	TRBV5-1	TRBJ1-4	TRBD1	TGCGCCAGCCGACGGGACAGCTATGAAAAACTGTTTTTT	CASRRDSYEKLFF
.	TRBV5-8	TRBJ1-3	TRBD1	TGTGCCAGCAGCCTGGGACAGTTCGGCTCTGGAAACACCATATATTTT	CASSLGQFGSGNTIYF
.	TRBV9	TRBJ2-3	.	TGTGCCAGCAGCGTAGAGAGAACTAGCACAGATACGCAGTATTTT	CASSVERTSTDTQYF
.	TRBV4-1	TRBJ2-7	TRBD1	TGCGCCAGCAGCCAAGATGGGAACAGGGGAAGAGGAGAGCAGTACTTC	CASSQDGNRGRGEQYF
few	TRBV11-2	TRBJ2-2	TRBD2	TGTGCCAGCAGCGACTGGGGACTAGAAGGGACCGGGGAGCTGTTTTTT	CASSDWGLEGTGELFF
once	TRBV6-5	TRBJ2-3	TRBD2	TGTGCCAGCAGTACCGGGACTAGCTCCACAGATACGCAGTATTTT	CASSTGTSSTDTQYF
.	TRBV29-1	TRBJ1-4	TRBD1	TGCAGCGTTGATGGTGGGACAGGGGAAAAACTGTTTTTT	CSVDGGTGEKLFF
.	TRBV5-4	TRBJ1-2	.	TGTGCCAGCAGCTTGGCGGATCAGGGGCCACGGTTTGGCTACACCTTC	CASSLADQGPRFGYTF
.	TRBV7-2	TRBJ1-5	TRBD1	TGTGCCAGCAGCCCGGACAGGGGCCAGAATCAGCCCCAGCATTTT	CASSPDRGQNQPQHF
.	TRBV5-1	TRBJ2-1	.	TGCGCCAGCAGCCAGGCCAGCGGGCTGAGCTCCTACAATGAGCAGTTCTTC	CASSQASGLSSYNEQFF
.	TRBV30	TRBJ2-3	TRBD2	TGTGCCTGGAGTAAGATCCGGACTAGCGGGAGTACAGATACGCAGTATTTT	CAWSKIRTSGSTDTQYF
.	TRBV28	TRBJ1-5	.	TGTGCCAGCAGTCCCGGGATCCCCGGGCCCCAGCATTTT	CASSPGIPGPQHF
.	TRBV6-5	TRBJ2-7	.	TGTGCCAGCAGCACCGACAGGTCAAACTACGAGCAGTACTTC	CASSTDRSNYEQYF
.	TRBV27	TRBJ2-2	.	TGTGCCAGCAGTTTAGTTTCAATTAACACCGGGGAGCTGTTTTTT	CASSLVSINTGELFF
.	TRBV5-8	TRBJ2-3	TRBD2	TGTGCCAGCTCCCTTGGGACTAGCGGCCTCACAGATACGCAGTATTTT	CASSLGTSGLTDTQYF
.	TRBV4-3	TRBJ1-6	.	TGCGCCAGCAGCCAAGCAAAGGGGGGGGTATCACCCCTCCACTTT	CASSQAKGGVSPLHF
.	TRBV28	TRBJ2-7	TRBD2	TGTGCCAGCAGCACGACTAGCGGGAGCCTCTACGAGCAGTACTTC	CASSTTSGSLYEQYF
.	TRBV19	TRBJ2-1	TRBD2	TGTGCCAGTAGGGCTAGCGGGAGCCATGAGCAGTTCTTC	CASRASGSHEQFF
.	TRBV10-3	TRBJ2-3	TRBD2	TGTGCCATCACCGGGAGGGCCGGCGATACGCAGTATTTT	CAITGRAGDTQYF
.	TRBV5-1	TRBJ1-6	.	TGCGCCAGCAGCTTGGCCGGCAGGGGCTATAATTCACCCCTCCACTTT	CASSLAGRGYNSPLHF
.	TRBV12-3/TRBV12-4	TRBJ2-7	.	TGTGCCAGCAGTTTGGCACACTACGAGCAGTACTTC	CASSLAHYEQYF
.	TRBV28	TRBJ2-7	TRBD1	TGTGCCAGCAGCTTTACAGCAGGACAGGTCCTGTACTTC	CASSFTAGQVLYF
.	TRBV5-4	TRBJ2-2	TRBD1	TGTGCCAGCAGCGGGGACAGGGAATGGAACACCGGGGAGCTGTTTTTT	CASSGDREWNTGELFF
once	TRBV10-3	TRBJ2-1	TRBD2	TGTGCCATCAGTGAGCCGGGACTAGCGGGCAATAATGAGCAGTTCTTC	CAISEPGLAGNNEQFF
.	TRBV19	TRBJ2-3	TRBD1	TGTGCCACCTCACGATGGGCAGGGGGTTCAGATACGCAGTATTTT	CATSRWAGGSDTQYF
.	TRBV27	TRBJ1-5	TRBD1	TGTGCCAGCAGTTTTACCGGGACAGGGCTGGATCAGCCCCAGCATTTT	CASSFTGTGLDQPQHF
many	TRBV7-6	TRBJ2-2	TRBD1	TGTGCCAGCAGCCCCCGGGACAGGAGTTCCACCGGGGAGCTGTTTTTT	CASSPRDRSSTGELFF
.	TRBV27	TRBJ1-1	.	TGTGCCAGCGCATCGGCGGGGATGGGCACTGAAGCTTTCTTT	CASASAGMGTEAFF